These T cell receptor beta chains were read from a single sample in a study of shared clonotypes between healthy human individuals. Using immunoSEQ multiplex PCR, the repertoire was profiled, and TCRdb retains in-frame clones only, with some absent. The sample contains more than 2,000,000 clones, roughly nine tenths of which appear only once. The sample taken for sequencing was naive CD4+ T cells sorted from blood. The receptors stem from a man between 18 and 29 years old in good health. Both conserved end residues are part of each CDR3. A D gene is named only where the DNA matches it firmly. The listing skips clone size in some rows; elsewhere it reads once, few, many or a size class.

CDR3 protein	CDR3 DNA	D gene	clone size	V gene	J gene	CDR3 length
CASSADSLEKLFF	TGCGCCAGCAGCGCCGACAGTCTTGAAAAACTGTTTTTT	NA	NA	TRBV5-1	TRBJ1-4	13
CASSPKVYSTDTQYF	TGTGCCAGCAGTCCCAAAGTATACAGCACAGATACGCAGTATTTT	NA	NA	TRBV6-5	TRBJ2-3	15
CASGKRTSGRGQFF	TGTGCCAGCGGTAAGAGGACTAGCGGGAGGGGACAGTTCTTC	TRBD2	NA	TRBV28	TRBJ2-1	14
CASSLKQGYEQYF	TGTGCCAGCAGTTTAAAACAGGGCTACGAGCAGTACTTC	NA	NA	TRBV27	TRBJ2-7	13
CASSSGTGSNSPLHF	TGTGCCAGCAGCTCAGGTACAGGATCTAATTCACCCCTCCACTTT	NA	NA	TRBV7-9	TRBJ1-6	15
CASSVGGGNNQPQHF	TGTGCCAGCAGCGTAGGAGGGGGGAACAATCAGCCCCAGCATTTT	NA	NA	TRBV9	TRBJ1-5	15
CASRHGTGVYENNEQFF	TGCGCCAGCAGGCACGGGACAGGGGTATACGAGAACAATGAGCAGTTCTTC	TRBD1	NA	TRBV4-1	TRBJ2-1	17
CASSQDPGLAGNEQFF	TGTGCCAGCAGCCAAGACCCGGGACTAGCGGGAAATGAGCAGTTCTTC	TRBD2	NA	TRBV14	TRBJ2-1	16
CATSRGVGPNEKLFF	TGTGCCACCAGCAGAGGAGTGGGGCCTAATGAAAAACTGTTTTTT	NA	NA	TRBV15	TRBJ1-4	15
CASSPTERVGYGYTF	TGTGCCAGCAGCCCCACCGAGAGGGTGGGCTATGGCTACACCTTC	NA	NA	TRBV11-2	TRBJ1-2	15
CASSSGGLAGGEETQYF	TGTGCCAGCAGCTCGGGAGGACTAGCGGGGGGGGAAGAGACCCAGTACTTC	TRBD2	NA	TRBV5-4	TRBJ2-5	17
CASSKSAAYEQYF	TGTGCCAGTAGTAAGTCAGCCGCCTACGAGCAGTACTTC	NA	NA	TRBV19	TRBJ2-7	13
CASSRRVGQGEGNTIYF	TGTGCCAGCAGCCGAAGAGTTGGACAGGGGGAAGGAAACACCATATATTTT	TRBD1	once	TRBV7-9	TRBJ1-3	17
CASSGLTTETQYF	TGTGCCAGCAGTGGACTTACAACAGAGACCCAGTACTTC	NA	NA	TRBV6-6	TRBJ2-5	13